The entry below describes one T cell receptor beta chain. No antigen is known for it. This CDR3 is built from 14 residues. The germline V gene encodes CDR1 SQVTM and CDR2 ANQGSEA. The ends were cut back, 3 bases at V and 2 bases at J, with 11 bases in the middle. This sample was included in a study of cytomegalovirus exposure and HLA in healthy donors. General study results and limits: Many donors shared some public TCRs, even though most TCR sequences were rare.

Profiled with immunoSEQ multiplex PCR; TCRdb holds only in-frame clones, not every one. The sample has some 190,000 clones, more than 75% seen once. This TCR was sampled from a young man in good health and CMV-seropositive. The chain links TRBV29-1 to TRBJ2-4, with D possibly matching TRBD1 (6 bases). Sequenced: PBMCs. CDR3 in DNA: TGCAGCGTTGATATACAGGGTACCAAAAACATTCAGTACTTC. Protein: CSVDIQGTKNIQYF. Together with reference TRBV29-1 and TRBJ2-4, the CDR3 gives the full variable domain: SAVISQKPSRDICQRGTSLTIQCQVDSQVTMMFWYRQQPGQSLTLIATANQGSEATYESGFVIDKFPISRPNLTFSTLTVSNMSPEDSSIYLCSVDIQGTKNIQYFGAGTRLSVL.